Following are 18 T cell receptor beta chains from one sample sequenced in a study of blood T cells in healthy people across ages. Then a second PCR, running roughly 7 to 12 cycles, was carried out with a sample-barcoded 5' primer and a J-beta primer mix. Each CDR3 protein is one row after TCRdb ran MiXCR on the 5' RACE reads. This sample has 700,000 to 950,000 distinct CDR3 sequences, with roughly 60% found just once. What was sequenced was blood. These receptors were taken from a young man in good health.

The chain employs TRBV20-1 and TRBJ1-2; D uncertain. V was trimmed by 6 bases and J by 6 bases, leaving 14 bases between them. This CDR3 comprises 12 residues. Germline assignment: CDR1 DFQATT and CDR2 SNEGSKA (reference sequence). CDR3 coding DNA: TGCAGTGCGGCAGCGGAGTCCGATGGCTACACCTTC. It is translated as CSAAAESDGYTF.

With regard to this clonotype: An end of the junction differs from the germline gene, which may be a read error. The CDR3 nucleotides read TGTGCCAGCAGGTCGCTAGCGGGAGGCCAGAATGAGCAGCTCTTC. Its protein product is CASRSLAGGQNEQLF. The gene calls are TRBV5-4 and TRBJ2-1, with TRBD2 identical over 11 bases. Germline V gene sequence: CDR1 SGHNT, CDR2 YYREEE (reference sequence). The CDR3 is 15 residues long.

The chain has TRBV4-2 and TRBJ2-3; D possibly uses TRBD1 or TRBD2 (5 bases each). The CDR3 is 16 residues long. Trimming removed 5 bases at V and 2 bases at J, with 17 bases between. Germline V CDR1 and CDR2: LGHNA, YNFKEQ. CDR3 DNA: TGTGCCAGCAGCACAGAGGGGACCGGGGTCACAGATACGCAGTATTTT. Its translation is CASSTEGTGVTDTQYF.

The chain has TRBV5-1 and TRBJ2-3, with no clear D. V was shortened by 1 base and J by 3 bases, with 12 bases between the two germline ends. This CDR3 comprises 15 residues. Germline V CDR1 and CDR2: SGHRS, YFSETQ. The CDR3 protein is CASSLHLSETDTQYF. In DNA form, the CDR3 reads TGCGCCAGCAGCTTGCATCTATCGGAGACAGATACGCAGTATTTT.

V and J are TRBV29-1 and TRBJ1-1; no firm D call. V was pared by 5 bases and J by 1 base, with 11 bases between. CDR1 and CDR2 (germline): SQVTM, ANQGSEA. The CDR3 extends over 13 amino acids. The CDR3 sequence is CSVSKAPNTEAFF. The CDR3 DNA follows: TGCAGCGTTTCAAAGGCTCCGAACACTGAAGCTTTCTTT.

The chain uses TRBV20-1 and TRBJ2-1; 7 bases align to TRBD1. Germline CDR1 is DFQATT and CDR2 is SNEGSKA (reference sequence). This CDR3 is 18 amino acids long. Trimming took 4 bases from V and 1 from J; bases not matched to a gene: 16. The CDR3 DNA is TGCAGTGCTATGAAATTACAGGGGAGCAGGGGATCCTACAATGAGCAGTTCTTC. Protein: CSAMKLQGSRGSYNEQFF.

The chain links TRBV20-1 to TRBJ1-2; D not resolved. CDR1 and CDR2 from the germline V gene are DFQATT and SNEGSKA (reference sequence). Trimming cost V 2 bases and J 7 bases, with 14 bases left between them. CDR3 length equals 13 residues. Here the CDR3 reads CSARTQARGGYTF. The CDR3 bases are TGCAGTGCTAGAACCCAGGCCCGGGGTGGCTACACCTTC.

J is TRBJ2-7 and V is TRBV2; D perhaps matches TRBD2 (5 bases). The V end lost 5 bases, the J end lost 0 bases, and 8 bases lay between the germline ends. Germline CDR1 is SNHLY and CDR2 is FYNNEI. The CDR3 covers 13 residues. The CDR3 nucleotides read TGTGCCAGCAGTCAGAGGGACTCCTACGAGCAGTACTTC. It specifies CASSQRDSYEQYF.

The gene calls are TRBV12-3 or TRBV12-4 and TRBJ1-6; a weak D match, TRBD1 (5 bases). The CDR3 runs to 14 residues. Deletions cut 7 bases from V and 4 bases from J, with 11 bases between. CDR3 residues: CASTRGDYNSPLHF. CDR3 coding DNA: TGTGCCAGCACCCGGGGGGATTATAATTCACCCCTCCACTTT.

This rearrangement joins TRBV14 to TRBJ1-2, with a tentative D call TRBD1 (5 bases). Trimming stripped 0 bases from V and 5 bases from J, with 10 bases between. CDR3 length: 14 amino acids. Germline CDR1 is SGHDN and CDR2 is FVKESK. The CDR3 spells CASSQDGTGYGYTF. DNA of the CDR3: TGTGCCAGCAGCCAAGATGGGACGGGGTATGGCTACACCTTC.

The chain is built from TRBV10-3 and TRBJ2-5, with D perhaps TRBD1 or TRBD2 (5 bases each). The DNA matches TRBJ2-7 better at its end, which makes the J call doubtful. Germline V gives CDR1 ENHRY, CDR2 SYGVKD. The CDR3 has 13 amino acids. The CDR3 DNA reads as TGTGCCGCCCGCAGGGACGGACCCTACGAGCAGTACTTC. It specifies CAARRDGPYEQYF.

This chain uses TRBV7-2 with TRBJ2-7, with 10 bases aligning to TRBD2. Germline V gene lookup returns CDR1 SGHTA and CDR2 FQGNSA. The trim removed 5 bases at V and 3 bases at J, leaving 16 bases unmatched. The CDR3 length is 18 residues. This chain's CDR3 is CASSRRTSGTFEGYEQYF. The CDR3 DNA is TGTGCCAGCAGCCGACGGACTAGCGGCACATTTGAGGGCTACGAGCAGTACTTC.

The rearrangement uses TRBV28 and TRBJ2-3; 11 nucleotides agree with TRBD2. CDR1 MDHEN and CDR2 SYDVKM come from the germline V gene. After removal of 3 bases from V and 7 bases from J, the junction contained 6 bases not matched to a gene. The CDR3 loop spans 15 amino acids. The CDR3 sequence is CASSLRTSGGYTQYF. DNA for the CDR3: TGTGCCAGCAGTTTGCGAACTAGCGGGGGCTATACGCAGTATTTT.

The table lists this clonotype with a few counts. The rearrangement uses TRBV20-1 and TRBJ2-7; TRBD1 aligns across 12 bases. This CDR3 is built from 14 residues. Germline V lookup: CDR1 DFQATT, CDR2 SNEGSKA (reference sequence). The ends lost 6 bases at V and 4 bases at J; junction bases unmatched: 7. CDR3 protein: CSARPGQGAYEQYF. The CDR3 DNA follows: TGCAGTGCGCGCCCGGGACAGGGGGCTTACGAGCAGTACTTC.

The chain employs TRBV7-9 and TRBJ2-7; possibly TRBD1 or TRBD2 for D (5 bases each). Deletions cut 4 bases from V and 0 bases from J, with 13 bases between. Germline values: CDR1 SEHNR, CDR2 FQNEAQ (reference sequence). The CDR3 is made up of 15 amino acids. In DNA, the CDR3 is TGTGCCAGCAGCTATGGGACGTCAAGCTCCTACGAGCAGTACTTC. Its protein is CASSYGTSSSYEQYF.

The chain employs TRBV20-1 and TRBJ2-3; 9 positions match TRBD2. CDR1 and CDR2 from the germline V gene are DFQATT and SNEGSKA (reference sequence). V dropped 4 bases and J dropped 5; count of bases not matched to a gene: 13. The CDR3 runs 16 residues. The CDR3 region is CSAKNYLAGWEDTQYF. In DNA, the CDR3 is TGCAGTGCTAAAAACTACCTAGCGGGGTGGGAAGATACGCAGTATTTT.

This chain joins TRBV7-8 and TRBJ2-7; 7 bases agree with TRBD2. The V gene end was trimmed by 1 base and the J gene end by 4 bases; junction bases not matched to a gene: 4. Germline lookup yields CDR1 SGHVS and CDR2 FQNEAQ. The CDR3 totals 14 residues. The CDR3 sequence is CASSLERGSYEQYF. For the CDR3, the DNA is TGTGCCAGCAGCTTAGAGCGGGGTAGTTACGAGCAGTACTTC.

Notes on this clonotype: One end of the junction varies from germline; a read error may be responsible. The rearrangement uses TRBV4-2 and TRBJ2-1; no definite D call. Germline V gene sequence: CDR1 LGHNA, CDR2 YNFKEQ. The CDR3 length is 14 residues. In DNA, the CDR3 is TGTGCCGGCAGCCAAGATTTAGCCGACAATGAGCAGTTCTTC. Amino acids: CAGSQDLADNEQFF.